This TCR beta chain was sequenced in a study of shared clonotypes between healthy human individuals. Naive CD8 cells comprised CD45RO-negative, CCR7-positively selected cells, excluding terminally differentiated effector memory CD45RA+ cells. The study drew all its donors from Caucasian adults living in Nashville, Tennessee. The protocol was immunoSEQ multiplex PCR, while the TCRdb copy is restricted to in-frame clones and leaves out a portion. The sample contains some 2 million clones, less than 95% of which appear only once. The germline CDR1 and CDR2 sequences are MNHEY and SMNVEV (reference sequence). With V trimmed by 3 bases and J by 7 bases, 7 bases remained unmatched. The CDR3 covers 15 residues.

The sample taken for sequencing was naive CD8+ T cells sorted from blood. J is TRBJ2-1 and V is TRBV27; 9 bases fit TRBD1. The origin of this receptor is a man younger than 30 in good health. The CDR3, as DNA: TGTGCCAGCAGTTTCTCTGGGACAGGGCAGAATGAGCAGTTCTTC. This codes for CASSFSGTGQNEQFF.